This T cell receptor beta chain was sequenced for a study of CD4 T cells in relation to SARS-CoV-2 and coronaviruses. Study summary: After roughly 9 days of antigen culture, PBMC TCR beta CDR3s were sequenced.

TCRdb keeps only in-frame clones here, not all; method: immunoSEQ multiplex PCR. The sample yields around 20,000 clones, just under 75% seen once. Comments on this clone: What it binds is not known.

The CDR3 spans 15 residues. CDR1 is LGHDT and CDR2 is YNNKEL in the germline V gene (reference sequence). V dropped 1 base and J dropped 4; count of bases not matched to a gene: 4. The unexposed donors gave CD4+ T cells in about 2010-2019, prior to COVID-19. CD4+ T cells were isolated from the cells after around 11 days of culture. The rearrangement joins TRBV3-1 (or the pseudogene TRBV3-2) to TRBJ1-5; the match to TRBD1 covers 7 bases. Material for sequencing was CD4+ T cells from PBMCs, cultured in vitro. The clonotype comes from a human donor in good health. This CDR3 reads CASSQASTGNQPQHF. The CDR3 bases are TGTGCCAGCAGCCAAGCTTCGACAGGGAATCAGCCCCAGCATTTT.